A few counts support the clone carrying this T cell receptor beta chain. What it binds is unknown. The data were obtained in a study of OX40 agonist ivuxolimab in advanced cancers. Study results and caveats: There was clonal expansion of CD4+ and CD8+ blood T cells by week 6 at 0.1 to 3.0 mg/kg.

This CDR3 has 13 residues. Trimming removed 5 bases from V and 0 bases from J, with 7 bases in between. Germline values: CDR1 SGHDN, CDR2 FVKESK. The assay was immunoSEQ multiplex PCR, and TCRdb's table has in-frame clones only and misses some. Here the sample spans around 70,000 clones, around 86% being singletons. The sequences come from CD4+ or CD8+ T cells sorted from blood, collected in a trial of the OX40 agonist ivuxolimab. The J gene is TRBJ1-1, the V gene TRBV14; D is unresolved. The receptor was isolated from an adult with an advanced solid tumor such as melanoma, head and neck, liver or kidney cancer. CDR3 in amino acids: CASSSGLNTEAFF. As DNA, the CDR3 is TGTGCCAGCAGCTCCGGGCTGAACACTGAAGCTTTCTTT.